Many counts were recorded for the clone carrying this TCR beta chain. The sample belongs to a study of T-cell reconstitution after alpha-beta-depleted transplantation in children. Unique molecular identifiers were built into the TCRbeta library. TCRdb re-derived calls from the PCR reads in MiXCR, one entry per CDR3 protein. The table records 400,000 to 500,000 distinct CDR3 sequences, about a tenth of them present only once. With 5 bases clipped from V and 10 bases from J, the junction kept 10 bases outside the gene matches. CDR1 and CDR2 (germline): MNHEY, SMNVEV (reference sequence). The CDR3 spans 14 residues.

The sequence came from a human donor who donated a stem cell graft to a child with acute myeloid leukemia. The sequencing used PBMCs from the stem cell graft donor, collected from the stem cell graft. This chain connects TRBV27 to TRBJ1-5, with 8 nucleotides matching TRBD1. In nucleotides, the CDR3 is TGTGCCAGCAGTACGGGACAGGCCTCTTTTCCCCAGCATTTT. It yields the protein CASSTGQASFPQHF.